This T cell receptor beta chain was profiled in a study of OX40 agonist ivuxolimab in advanced cancers. For the study at large: Prior anti-PD-1, anti-PD-L1 or anti-CTLA-4 therapy was allowed; 40% to 50% had some.

The timepoints at which blood was sampled were baseline, cycle 4 day 1, and cycle 7 day 1. This CDR3 comprises 16 residues. Germline CDR1 reads MNHEY; CDR2 reads SMNVEV (reference sequence). V shed 1 base, J shed 4 bases, and the junction held 5 bases outside the gene matches. Findings of the study overall: Among T cells, CD8+ cells averaged more expanded clones than CD4+ cells. The CD4+ and CD8+ T cells in the blood had expanded clonally by week 6 at 0.1 to 3.0 mg/kg.

Using immunoSEQ multiplex PCR, the repertoire was profiled, and TCRdb retains in-frame clones only, with some absent. The data show around 20,000 clones, 65% to 90% seen once. On this clone: What it binds is not known.

This specimen consisted of CD4+ or CD8+ T cells sorted from blood, obtained in a trial of the OX40 agonist ivuxolimab. The chain couples TRBV27 to TRBJ2-1; TRBD2 matches at 9 bases. This receptor was identified in an adult with an advanced solid tumor such as melanoma, head and neck, liver or kidney cancer. This chain's CDR3 is CASSLFSLAGYNEQFF. The CDR3 DNA is TGTGCCAGCAGTTTATTTTCCCTAGCGGGGTACAATGAGCAGTTCTTC.